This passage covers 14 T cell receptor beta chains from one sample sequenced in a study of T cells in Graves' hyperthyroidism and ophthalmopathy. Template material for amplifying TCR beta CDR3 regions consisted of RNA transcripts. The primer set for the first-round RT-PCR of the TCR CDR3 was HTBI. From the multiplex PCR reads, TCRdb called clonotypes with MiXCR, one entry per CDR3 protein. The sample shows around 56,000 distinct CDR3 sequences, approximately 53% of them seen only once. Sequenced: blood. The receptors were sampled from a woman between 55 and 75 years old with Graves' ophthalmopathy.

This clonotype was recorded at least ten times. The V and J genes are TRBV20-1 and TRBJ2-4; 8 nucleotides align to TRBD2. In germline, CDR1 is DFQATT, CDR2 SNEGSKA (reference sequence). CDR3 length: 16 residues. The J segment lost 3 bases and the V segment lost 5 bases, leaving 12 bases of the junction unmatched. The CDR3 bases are TGCAGTGCTGGGCCTCCGGGACTAGTAGTCAAAAACATTCAGTACTTC. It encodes CSAGPPGLVVKNIQYF.

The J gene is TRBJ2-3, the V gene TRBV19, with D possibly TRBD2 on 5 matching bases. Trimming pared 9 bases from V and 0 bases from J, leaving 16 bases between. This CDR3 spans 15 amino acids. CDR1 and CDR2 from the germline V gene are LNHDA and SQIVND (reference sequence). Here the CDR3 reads CASKASRRSTDTQYF. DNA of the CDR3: TGTGCCAGCAAGGCTAGCCGACGAAGCACAGATACGCAGTATTTT.

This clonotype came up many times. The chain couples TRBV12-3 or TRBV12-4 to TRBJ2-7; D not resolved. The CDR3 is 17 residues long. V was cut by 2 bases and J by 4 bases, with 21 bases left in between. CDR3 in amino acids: CASSLKTGWGSNYEQYF. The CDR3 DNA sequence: TGTGCCAGCAGTTTAAAGACCGGCTGGGGATCCAATTACGAGCAGTACTTC.

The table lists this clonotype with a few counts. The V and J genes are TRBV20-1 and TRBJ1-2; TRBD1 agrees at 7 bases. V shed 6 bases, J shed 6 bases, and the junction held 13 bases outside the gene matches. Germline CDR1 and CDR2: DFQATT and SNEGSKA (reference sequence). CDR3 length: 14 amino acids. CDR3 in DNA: TGCAGTGCCCCCAAGGCCGACAGGGCGGATGGCTACACCTTC. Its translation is CSAPKADRADGYTF.

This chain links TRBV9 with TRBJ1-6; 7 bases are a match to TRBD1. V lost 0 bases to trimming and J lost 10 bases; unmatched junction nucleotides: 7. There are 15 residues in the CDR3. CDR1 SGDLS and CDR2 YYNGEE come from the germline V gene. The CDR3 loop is CASSVETGTDSPLHF. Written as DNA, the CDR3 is TGTGCCAGCAGCGTAGAAACAGGGACAGACTCACCCCTCCACTTT.

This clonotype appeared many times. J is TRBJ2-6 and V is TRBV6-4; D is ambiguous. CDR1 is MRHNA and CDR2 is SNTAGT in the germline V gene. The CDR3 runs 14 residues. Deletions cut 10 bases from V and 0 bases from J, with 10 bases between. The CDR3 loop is CATSQSSGANVLTF. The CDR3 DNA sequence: TGTGCCACCTCACAGAGCTCTGGGGCCAACGTCCTGACTTTC.

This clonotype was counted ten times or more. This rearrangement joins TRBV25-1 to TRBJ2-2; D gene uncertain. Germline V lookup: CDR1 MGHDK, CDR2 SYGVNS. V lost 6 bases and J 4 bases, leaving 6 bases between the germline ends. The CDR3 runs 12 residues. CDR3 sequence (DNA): TGTGCCAGCAGCCGTGGCACCGGGGAGCTGTTTTTT. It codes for CASSRGTGELFF.

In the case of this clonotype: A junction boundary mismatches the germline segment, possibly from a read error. The CDR3, as DNA: TGTGCCACCAGTGATACTGGGACGGCCGGTGAGCTGTTTTTT. Its translation: CATSDTGTAGELFF. The chain joins TRBV24-1 to TRBJ2-2, with D perhaps assigned TRBD1 or TRBD2 (5 bases each). Germline loops: CDR1 KGHDR, CDR2 SFDVKD. This CDR3 contains 14 residues.

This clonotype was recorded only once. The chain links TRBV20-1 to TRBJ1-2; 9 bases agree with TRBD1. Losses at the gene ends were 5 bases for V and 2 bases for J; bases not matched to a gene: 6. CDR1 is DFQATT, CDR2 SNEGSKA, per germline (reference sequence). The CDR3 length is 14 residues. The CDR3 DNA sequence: TGCAGTGCTCGCACCGGGACAGGGAACTATGGCTACACCTTC. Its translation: CSARTGTGNYGYTF.

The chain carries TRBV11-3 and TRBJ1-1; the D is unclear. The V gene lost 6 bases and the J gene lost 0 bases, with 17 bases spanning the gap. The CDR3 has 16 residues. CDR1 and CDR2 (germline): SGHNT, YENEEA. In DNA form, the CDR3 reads TGTGCCAGCAGTTATTCAATTGACCCGCTGAACACTGAAGCTTTCTTT. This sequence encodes CASSYSIDPLNTEAFF.

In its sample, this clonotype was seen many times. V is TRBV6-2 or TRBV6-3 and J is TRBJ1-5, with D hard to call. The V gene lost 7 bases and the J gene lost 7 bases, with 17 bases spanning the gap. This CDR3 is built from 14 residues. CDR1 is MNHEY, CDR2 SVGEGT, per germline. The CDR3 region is CASKGSRHPQPQHF. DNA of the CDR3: TGTGCCAGCAAGGGTTCCCGGCACCCACAGCCCCAGCATTTT.

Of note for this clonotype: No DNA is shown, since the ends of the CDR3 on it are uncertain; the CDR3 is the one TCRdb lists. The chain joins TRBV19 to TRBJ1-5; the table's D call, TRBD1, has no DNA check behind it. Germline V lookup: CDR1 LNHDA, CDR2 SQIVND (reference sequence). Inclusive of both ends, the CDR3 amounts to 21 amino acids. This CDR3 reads CASSSQGGYNEQFFGPGTRHF.

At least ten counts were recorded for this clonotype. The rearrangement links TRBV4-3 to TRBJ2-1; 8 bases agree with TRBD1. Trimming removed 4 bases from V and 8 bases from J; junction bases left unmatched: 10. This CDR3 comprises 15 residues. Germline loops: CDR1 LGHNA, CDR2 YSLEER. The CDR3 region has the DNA TGCGCCAGCAGCCCTTTCTCGGACAGGGTCGATGAGCAGTTCTTC. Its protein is CASSPFSDRVDEQFF.

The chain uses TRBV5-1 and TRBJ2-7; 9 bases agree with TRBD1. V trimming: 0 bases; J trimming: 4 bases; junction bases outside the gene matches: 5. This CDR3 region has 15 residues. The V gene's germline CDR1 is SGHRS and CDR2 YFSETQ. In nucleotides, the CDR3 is TGCGCCAGCAGCTTGGGTCGGACAGGGGATTACGAGCAGTACTTC. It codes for CASSLGRTGDYEQYF.